The rows below give T cell receptor beta chains drawn from one sample of a study of blood T cells in healthy people across ages. TCRdb analysed the 5' RACE reads with MiXCR anew, one entry per CDR3 protein. The sample consists of roughly 1,700,000 distinct CDR3 sequences, 28% of them appearing once. The sequenced sample consisted of blood. These receptors all come from a woman in her 30s in good health. Each CDR3 is given with its conserved first and last residue. The D gene is left open where the match is weak. Only part of the rows carry a size: once, few, many, or a class if the clone is expanded.

NA,TRBV30,TRBD2,14,TRBJ2-1,TGTGCCTGGAGTCCGGGACTAGCGGGCCATGAGCAGTTCTTC,CAWSPGLAGHEQFF
many,TRBV3-1,NA,11,TRBJ1-2,TGTGCCAGCAGCCAAACAGGTGGCTACACCTTC,CASSQTGGYTF
few,TRBV6-2/TRBV6-3,TRBD1,20,TRBJ2-1,TGTGCCAGCAGGGGAAGTCCGGGACAGGGTGGAGGAAGGTCCTACAATGAGCAGTTCTTC,CASRGSPGQGGGRSYNEQFF
few,TRBV14,NA,16,TRBJ1-1,TGTGCCAGCAGCCTAAAGTACACAGGAATGAACACTGAAGCTTTCTTT,CASSLKYTGMNTEAFF
NA,TRBV7-9,NA,14,TRBJ2-4,TGTGCCGGCAGCTTAGCAGGGACCGAAAACATTCAGTACTTC,CAGSLAGTENIQYF
many,TRBV29-1,NA,9,TRBJ2-7,TGCAGCGTTGTGGACGAGCAGTACTTC,CSVVDEQYF
few,TRBV12-3/TRBV12-4,NA,12,TRBJ1-2,TGTGCCAGCAGATCGCTTAACTATGGCTACACCTTC,CASRSLNYGYTF
NA,TRBV20-1,NA,15,TRBJ1-1,TGCAGTGCTAGACCCCCTGGAGTGGGATACACTGAAGCTTTCTTT,CSARPPGVGYTEAFF
few,TRBV11-2,TRBD2,17,TRBJ2-3,TGTGCCAGCAGCTTAGATTGGGCTAGCGGGAGCACAGATACGCAGTATTTT,CASSLDWASGSTDTQYF
NA,TRBV12-3/TRBV12-4,NA,12,TRBJ2-2,TGTGCCAGCAGTTTCCCCGTCGGGGGGCTGTTTTTT,CASSFPVGGLFF
NA,TRBV3-1,NA,16,TRBJ2-1,TGTGCCAGCAGCCACAGGGGGACTCTGGGGTTCGATGAGCAGTTCTTC,CASSHRGTLGFDEQFF
many,TRBV5-1,TRBD1,14,TRBJ1-2,TGCGCCAGCAGCTTGGGTGGGACAGCCTATGGCTACACCTTC,CASSLGGTAYGYTF
few,TRBV20-1,NA,11,TRBJ2-3,TGCAGTGCGGAACATACAGATACGCAGTATTTT,CSAEHTDTQYF
NA,TRBV14,TRBD2,16,TRBJ2-1,TGTGCCAGCAGCCAAGGGAGCGGGGGTCGAAACAATGAGCAGTTCTTC,CASSQGSGGRNNEQFF
NA,TRBV7-3,NA,16,TRBJ2-1,TGTGCCAGCAGCCCACGGACCGACCCGGCCTACAATGAGCAGTTCTTC,CASSPRTDPAYNEQFF
few,TRBV12-3/TRBV12-4,NA,17,TRBJ1-1,TGTGCCAGCAGTTGGGCTCCGAGCCAGCGGCGTCATGGTGAAGCTTTCTTT,CASSWAPSQRRHGEAFF
NA,TRBV9,NA,14,TRBJ1-2,TGTGCCAGCAGCGCAGATTCCTTTAACTATGGCTACACCTTC,CASSADSFNYGYTF
NA,TRBV5-1,NA,15,TRBJ1-5,TGCGCCAGCAGCGGCGGTGAAGATAGCAATCAGCCCCAGCATTTT,CASSGGEDSNQPQHF
NA,TRBV6-5,TRBD2,15,TRBJ2-7,TGTGCCAGCGTGGGGGTAGACGGGGGGGTCTACGAGCAGTACTTC,CASVGVDGGVYEQYF
few,TRBV7-9,TRBD2,17,TRBJ2-3,TGTGCCAGCAGCTTAGCCGGGACTAGCGCCGACACAGATACGCAGTATTTT,CASSLAGTSADTDTQYF
NA,TRBV2,NA,15,TRBJ2-6,TGTGCCAGCAGGGCGGGGGCTCTCGGGGCCAACGTCCTGACTTTC,CASRAGALGANVLTF
NA,TRBV21-1,NA,11,TRBJ1-1,TGTGCCAGCAACCTCGGGACGGGGGCTTTCTTT,CASNLGTGAFF
few,TRBV7-9,NA,13,TRBJ2-1,TGTGCCAGCAGCCCAAAAGGAGGTAATGAGCAGTTCTTC,CASSPKGGNEQFF
few,TRBV2,NA,15,TRBJ2-1,TGTGCCAGCAGTCCCCGTAGGTCTCGATCCGATGAGCAGTTCTTC,CASSPRRSRSDEQFF
NA,TRBV2,NA,14,TRBJ1-4,TGTGCCAGCAGTGACAGGGGACTTAATGAAAAACTGTTTTTT,CASSDRGLNEKLFF
few,TRBV28,TRBD1,16,TRBJ1-2,TGTGCCAGCAGTCCAGGAGCGTCTGGGACAGCATATGGCTACACCTTC,CASSPGASGTAYGYTF
few,TRBV20-1,NA,15,TRBJ2-7,TGCAGTGCTAGAGGAGTTCTTAGTTTTCGGAACGAGCAGTACTTC,CSARGVLSFRNEQYF
few,TRBV6-5,TRBD1,14,TRBJ2-2,TGTGCCATAAAGGGACAGACGAACACCGGGGAGCTGTTTTTT,CAIKGQTNTGELFF
many,TRBV6-6,NA,15,TRBJ1-2,TGTGCCAGCAGTTACCTGCAGGGCCTCAGCTATGGCTACACCTTC,CASSYLQGLSYGYTF
many,TRBV5-1,NA,14,TRBJ2-5,TGCGCCAGCAGCGCGGAACGGGGAGAAGAGACCCAGTACTTC,CASSAERGEETQYF
NA,TRBV27,NA,14,TRBJ2-7,TGTGCCAGCAGTTTTGGGCTTTCCTACGTGGAGCAGTACTTC,CASSFGLSYVEQYF
NA,TRBV3-1,TRBD2,15,TRBJ2-5,TGTGCCAGCAGCCAAGTAGCGGGGGGACAAGAGACCCAGTACTTC,CASSQVAGGQETQYF
few,TRBV29-1,TRBD2,14,TRBJ2-7,TGCAGCGTCTCTAGCGGGGAGGGCTCCTACGAGCGGTACTTC,CSVSSGEGSYERYF
NA,TRBV20-1,NA,16,TRBJ1-5,TGCAGTGCTGGGGGACCCGGTGGGTTGAGCAATCAGCCCCAGCATTTT,CSAGGPGGLSNQPQHF
NA,TRBV4-2,NA,16,TRBJ2-3,TGTGCCAGCAGCCAAGAGGCCGGGTCGGTGACAGATACGCAGTATTTT,CASSQEAGSVTDTQYF
NA,TRBV5-1,TRBD2,14,TRBJ2-1,TGCGCCAGCAGCGGAACTAGCGGGAGTGAAAAGCAGTTCTTC,CASSGTSGSEKQFF
NA,TRBV20-1,NA,16,TRBJ1-5,TGCAGTGCTAGCGGGGCGGAGCTCGGGGCTAATCAGACCCAGCATTTT,CSASGAELGANQTQHF
NA,TRBV25-1,TRBD2,17,TRBJ2-7,TGTGCCAGCAGTGATTCCCCGGGACTAGCTCGAGGATACGAGCAGTACTTC,CASSDSPGLARGYEQYF
once,TRBV12-3/TRBV12-4,NA,15,TRBJ2-3,TGTGCCAGCAGTTTAAAGGGGATTAGCACAGATACGCAGTATTTT,CASSLKGISTDTQYF
NA,TRBV5-6,TRBD1,17,TRBJ1-5,TGTGCCAGCAGCTTGGTGGCAGGGGGCGCAGGCAATCAGCCCCAGCATTTT,CASSLVAGGAGNQPQHF
few,TRBV7-9,TRBD2,14,TRBJ2-5,TGTGCCTGCAGCACCGGACTAGGCCAAGAGACCCAGTACTTC,CACSTGLGQETQYF
NA,TRBV12-3/TRBV12-4,NA,15,TRBJ2-3,TGTGCCAGCAGTTTTACAGGGCTTAACACAGATACGCAGTATTTT,CASSFTGLNTDTQYF
once,TRBV5-1,NA,14,TRBJ2-2,TGCGCCAGCACCCCAGAGGTCAGGGCCGGGGAGCTGTTTTTT,CASTPEVRAGELFF
few,TRBV14,TRBD2,14,TRBJ2-1,TGTGCCAGCAGCCCCGGGACTACGAGGCATGAGCAGTTCTTC,CASSPGTTRHEQFF